Listed below are T cell receptor beta chains from one sample, sequenced in a study of shared clonotypes between healthy human individuals. This table comes from immunoSEQ multiplex PCR, and its TCRdb copy is limited to in-frame clones, with some not included. The sample comprises some 500,000 clones, approximately 71% of which are singletons, and approximately 12% rests with the top ten. Input material: PBMCs. All receptors come from a middle-aged woman in good health. Some clones in this sample may be carry-over from other donors' samples. Each CDR3 is given with its conserved first and last residue. The order of the fields is clone size, J gene, V gene, D gene, CDR3 protein, CDR3 DNA. D genes are given only for firm matches. Rows give clone size only sometimes, using once, few, many, or a class for an expanded clone.

clone_size: -; j_call: TRBJ2-7; v_call: TRBV6-6; d_call: TRBD1; cdr3_aa: CASRADRTYEQYF; cdr3_nt: TGTGCCAGCAGGGCGGACAGGACCTACGAGCAGTACTTC
clone_size: -; j_call: TRBJ2-5; v_call: TRBV29-1; d_call: -; cdr3_aa: CSATEETQYF; cdr3_nt: TGCAGCGCCACAGAAGAGACCCAGTACTTC
clone_size: -; j_call: TRBJ2-2; v_call: TRBV25-1; d_call: TRBD1; cdr3_aa: CASSPHRGRQNTGELFF; cdr3_nt: TGTGCCAGCAGCCCCCACAGGGGGCGCCAGAACACCGGGGAGCTGTTTTTT
clone_size: -; j_call: TRBJ2-7; v_call: TRBV5-1; d_call: TRBD1; cdr3_aa: CASSLTGTGVGEQYF; cdr3_nt: TGCGCCAGCAGCTTGACCGGGACAGGGGTTGGAGAGCAGTACTTC
clone_size: few; j_call: TRBJ2-7; v_call: TRBV7-2; d_call: TRBD2; cdr3_aa: CASSISGIAYEQYF; cdr3_nt: TGTGCCAGCAGCATCAGCGGGATTGCCTACGAGCAGTACTTC
clone_size: once; j_call: TRBJ2-3; v_call: TRBV27; d_call: TRBD2; cdr3_aa: CASRAGTNTDTQYF; cdr3_nt: TGTGCCAGCAGAGCCGGGACTAACACAGATACGCAGTATTTT
clone_size: -; j_call: TRBJ2-3; v_call: TRBV28; d_call: -; cdr3_aa: CASSSHVSAGLTDTQYF; cdr3_nt: TGTGCCAGCAGTTCTCATGTCTCCGCGGGGTTGACAGATACGCAGTATTTT
clone_size: once; j_call: TRBJ2-7; v_call: TRBV4-1; d_call: -; cdr3_aa: CASSQPGNSYEQYF; cdr3_nt: TGCGCCAGCAGCCAGCCAGGAAACTCCTACGAGCAGTACTTC
clone_size: -; j_call: TRBJ2-1; v_call: TRBV28; d_call: TRBD2; cdr3_aa: CASTQGTSGAPRDNEQFF; cdr3_nt: TGTGCCAGCACCCAGGGGACTAGCGGGGCCCCTAGGGACAATGAGCAGTTCTTC
clone_size: -; j_call: TRBJ2-7; v_call: TRBV11-2; d_call: -; cdr3_aa: CASSHDSSSYEQYF; cdr3_nt: TGTGCCAGCAGCCACGACAGTAGCTCCTACGAGCAGTACTTC
clone_size: -; j_call: TRBJ1-1; v_call: TRBV27; d_call: -; cdr3_aa: CASSTGISNTEAFF; cdr3_nt: TGTGCCAGCAGCACAGGGATTTCGAACACTGAAGCTTTCTTT
clone_size: -; j_call: TRBJ2-3; v_call: TRBV28; d_call: -; cdr3_aa: CASIPGLGKETDTQYF; cdr3_nt: TGTGCCAGCATTCCTGGCTTGGGGAAGGAAACAGATACGCAGTATTTT
clone_size: -; j_call: TRBJ2-7; v_call: TRBV28; d_call: TRBD1; cdr3_aa: CASSLSTGVYDTPLYEQYF; cdr3_nt: TGTGCCAGCAGTTTGTCGACAGGGGTATATGATACCCCCCTTTACGAGCAGTACTTC
clone_size: -; j_call: TRBJ2-1; v_call: TRBV6-7; d_call: TRBD2; cdr3_aa: CASSLLAGEVVDRNEQFF; cdr3_nt: TGTGCCAGCAGCCTACTAGCGGGAGAAGTCGTTGACAGAAATGAGCAGTTCTTC
clone_size: -; j_call: TRBJ1-2; v_call: TRBV19; d_call: -; cdr3_aa: CASSNRDPGGYTF; cdr3_nt: TGTGCCAGTAGTAACAGGGATCCGGGCGGCTACACCTTC
clone_size: -; j_call: TRBJ2-1; v_call: TRBV12-5; d_call: TRBD2; cdr3_aa: CASGQGLAGIDEQFF; cdr3_nt: TGTGCTAGTGGTCAGGGACTAGCGGGAATCGATGAGCAGTTCTTC
clone_size: -; j_call: TRBJ1-5; v_call: TRBV7-2; d_call: TRBD1; cdr3_aa: CASSAYAGTGAFQHF; cdr3_nt: TGTGCCAGCAGCGCCTACGCCGGGACAGGGGCCTTCCAGCATTTT
clone_size: few; j_call: TRBJ2-7; v_call: TRBV28; d_call: -; cdr3_aa: CASSLREEQYF; cdr3_nt: TGTGCCAGCAGTTTGCGAGAGGAGCAGTACTTC
clone_size: many; j_call: TRBJ2-7; v_call: TRBV5-4; d_call: -; cdr3_aa: CASSLSSIHEQYF; cdr3_nt: TGTGCCAGCAGCCTCTCCTCCATCCACGAGCAGTACTTC
clone_size: -; j_call: TRBJ2-5; v_call: TRBV4-1; d_call: TRBD2; cdr3_aa: CASSFRLAGGIETQYF; cdr3_nt: TGCGCCAGCAGCTTTCGACTAGCGGGAGGGATAGAGACCCAGTACTTC
clone_size: -; j_call: TRBJ2-1; v_call: TRBV7-6; d_call: -; cdr3_aa: CASSLDRSRQFF; cdr3_nt: TGTGCCAGCAGCCTCGACAGGAGTAGGCAGTTCTTC
clone_size: -; j_call: TRBJ1-5; v_call: TRBV30; d_call: TRBD1; cdr3_aa: CAWSADRASKPQHF; cdr3_nt: TGTGCCTGGAGCGCCGACAGGGCCAGTAAGCCCCAGCATTTT
clone_size: -; j_call: TRBJ2-7; v_call: TRBV7-9; d_call: TRBD1; cdr3_aa: CASSHTGQGEYEQYF; cdr3_nt: TGTGCCAGCAGCCACACGGGACAGGGGGAGTACGAGCAGTACTTC
clone_size: many; j_call: TRBJ1-1; v_call: TRBV6-5; d_call: -; cdr3_aa: CASMGPPPEAFF; cdr3_nt: TGTGCCAGCATGGGTCCACCCCCTGAAGCTTTCTTT
clone_size: -; j_call: TRBJ1-5; v_call: TRBV2; d_call: TRBD1; cdr3_aa: CASSGTGGNQPQHF; cdr3_nt: TGTGCCAGCAGCGGGACAGGTGGAAATCAGCCCCAGCATTTT
clone_size: many; j_call: TRBJ2-5; v_call: TRBV5-1; d_call: -; cdr3_aa: CASRRLRGETQYF; cdr3_nt: TGCGCCAGCAGGCGGTTACGCGGGGAGACCCAGTACTTC
clone_size: -; j_call: TRBJ2-3; v_call: TRBV7-3; d_call: -; cdr3_aa: CASSTGLDTDTQYF; cdr3_nt: TGTGCCAGCAGCACGGGACTCGACACAGATACGCAGTATTTT
clone_size: few; j_call: TRBJ1-2; v_call: TRBV6-5; d_call: -; cdr3_aa: CASSYLHSYGYTF; cdr3_nt: TGTGCCAGCAGTTACCTGCACAGTTATGGCTACACCTTC
clone_size: -; j_call: TRBJ2-1; v_call: TRBV7-9; d_call: -; cdr3_aa: CASSTSTGVYNEQFF; cdr3_nt: TGTGCCAGCAGTACTTCTACGGGAGTTTACAATGAGCAGTTCTTC
clone_size: -; j_call: TRBJ2-1; v_call: TRBV4-3; d_call: -; cdr3_aa: CASSQEEMLAEQFF; cdr3_nt: TGCGCCAGCAGCCAAGAGGAGATGCTGGCGGAGCAGTTCTTC
clone_size: once; j_call: TRBJ2-1; v_call: TRBV12-5; d_call: TRBD2; cdr3_aa: CASGLVLGTSGSDEQFF; cdr3_nt: TGTGCTAGTGGTTTGGTGTTAGGGACTAGCGGGAGTGATGAGCAGTTCTTC
clone_size: -; j_call: TRBJ1-4; v_call: TRBV28; d_call: -; cdr3_aa: CASSPVGSGASEKLFF; cdr3_nt: TGTGCCAGCAGCCCCGTGGGGTCAGGGGCGTCCGAAAAACTGTTTTTT
clone_size: -; j_call: TRBJ1-1; v_call: TRBV5-6; d_call: -; cdr3_aa: CASSLVGVNTEAFF; cdr3_nt: TGTGCCAGCAGCTTGGTAGGGGTGAACACTGAAGCTTTCTTT
clone_size: -; j_call: TRBJ2-2; v_call: TRBV18; d_call: -; cdr3_aa: CASSPSTTNTGELFF; cdr3_nt: TGTGCCAGCTCACCAAGTACGACGAACACCGGGGAGCTGTTTTTT
clone_size: -; j_call: TRBJ1-6; v_call: TRBV25-1; d_call: -; cdr3_aa: CASTQTEGGSPLHF; cdr3_nt: TGTGCCAGCACTCAAACCGAGGGAGGTTCACCCCTCCACTTT
clone_size: -; j_call: TRBJ2-7; v_call: TRBV28; d_call: TRBD2; cdr3_aa: CASSPLGLAGEAGYEQYF; cdr3_nt: TGTGCCAGCAGCCCCTTGGGGCTAGCGGGAGAGGCAGGGTACGAGCAGTACTTC
clone_size: -; j_call: TRBJ1-1; v_call: TRBV6-4; d_call: -; cdr3_aa: CASKNDGDFEAFF; cdr3_nt: TGTGCCAGCAAGAACGACGGAGATTTTGAAGCTTTCTTT
clone_size: -; j_call: TRBJ1-3; v_call: TRBV7-6; d_call: -; cdr3_aa: CASSLSRAGNTIYF; cdr3_nt: TGTGCCAGCAGCTTAAGCAGGGCCGGAAACACCATATATTTT
clone_size: -; j_call: TRBJ1-1; v_call: TRBV11-3; d_call: TRBD1; cdr3_aa: CASRQGVGRGNTEAFF; cdr3_nt: TGTGCCAGCAGACAGGGGGTCGGTCGCGGGAACACTGAAGCTTTCTTT
clone_size: -; j_call: TRBJ1-1; v_call: TRBV10-3; d_call: -; cdr3_aa: CAISGRYTGTEAFF; cdr3_nt: TGTGCCATTTCAGGGCGATACACTGGGACTGAAGCTTTCTTT